One sample yielded the 13 T cell receptor beta chains listed below, sequenced in a study of T cells in localized non-small cell lung cancer (dated by TCRdb to about 2020). Libraries came from the immunoSEQ multiplex PCR assay. This is the immuneACCESS table as TCRdb keeps it, with only in-frame sequences that have V and J called. A part of the clones is gone; compared with another copy, unresolved V genes explain less than half, and the rest is unexplained. This sample lists roughly 70,000 clones; approximately 87% were detected once. The top ten hold just over 20% of the sample. The sequences come from peripheral blood, collected before any cancer treatment. The receptor set was obtained from a male donor older than 55 with stage III squamous cell lung carcinoma.

V gene TRBV7-8 combines with J gene TRBJ1-6; D perhaps matches TRBD1 (6 bases). The CDR3 totals 13 residues. CDR1 and CDR2 (germline): SGHVS, FQNEAQ. The V and J ends lost 5 bases and 15 bases respectively, with 17 bases between them. The CDR3 DNA is TGTGCCAGCAGCCAGGGACAATATACTTTCCTCCACTTT. It encodes CASSQGQYTFLHF.

The chain carries TRBV6-6 and TRBJ2-3; the match to TRBD2 covers 11 bases. Germline assignment: CDR1 MNHNY and CDR2 SVGAGI (reference sequence). V gave up 0 bases and J gave up 4 bases; unmatched junction bases: 3. This CDR3 region has 16 residues. The CDR3 protein is CASSYSTSGVADTQYF. The DNA of the CDR3 is TGTGCCAGCAGTTACTCGACTAGCGGGGTCGCAGATACGCAGTATTTT.

This clone is a singleton in its sample. The J gene is TRBJ2-3, the V gene TRBV27; 12 bases fit TRBD2. The V gene end was trimmed by 5 bases and the J gene end by 9 bases; junction bases not matched to a gene: 12. Germline CDR1 and CDR2: MNHEY and SMNVEV (reference sequence). This CDR3 is 16 amino acids long. In DNA form, the CDR3 reads TGTGCCAGCAGTACCCTACTAGCGGGGGGCACTAGAACGCAGTATTTT. Protein sequence: CASSTLLAGGTRTQYF.

CDR3 in amino acids: CASSTAPGTEAFF. The CDR3 DNA reads as TGTGCCAGCTCAACCGCCCCGGGCACTGAAGCTTTCTTT. The chain couples TRBV18 to TRBJ1-1; D is uncertain. Germline values: CDR1 KGHSH, CDR2 LQKENI. This CDR3 has 13 amino acids. With 5 bases removed from V and 4 bases from J, the gap between germline ends came to 11 bases.

This chain connects TRBV6-1 to TRBJ1-1; 7 nucleotides align to TRBD1. With V trimmed by 10 bases and J by 1 base, 6 bases remained unmatched. CDR1 is MNHNS, CDR2 SASEGT, per germline. The CDR3 covers 13 residues. The CDR3 nucleotides are TGTGCCACCCGTTACAGGGGGAACACTGAAGCTTTCTTT. Residues: CATRYRGNTEAFF.

This clone has a handful of counts. The CDR3 loop is CASSLDRRLVWGQPQHF. The CDR3 DNA is TGCGCCAGCAGCTTGGACCGAAGGTTGGTATGGGGTCAGCCCCAGCATTTT. The rearrangement links TRBV5-1 to TRBJ1-5; no reliable D call. This CDR3 spans 17 amino acids. V shed 0 bases and J shed 6 bases, with 19 bases lying between them. The germline gives CDR1 SGHRS, CDR2 YFSETQ.

The V gene is TRBV5-6, the J gene TRBJ2-5; D remains ambiguous. This CDR3 contains 12 residues. Germline loops: CDR1 SGHDT, CDR2 YYEEEE. V lost 2 bases and J lost 5, with 7 bases in between. Here the CDR3 DNA reads TGTGCCAGCAGCTTTGAGTGGGAGACCCAGTACTTC. Protein sequence: CASSFEWETQYF.

V is TRBV7-9 and J is TRBJ1-1; perhaps TRBD1 as D (5 bases). V was cut by 1 base and J by 0 bases, with 9 bases left in between. Germline CDR1 and CDR2: SEHNR and FQNEAQ (reference sequence). The CDR3 has 15 amino acids. The CDR3 nucleotides read TGTGCCAGCAGCTTAGGGGCAGGGATGAACACTGAAGCTTTCTTT. Amino acid sequence: CASSLGAGMNTEAFF.

The chain links TRBV28 to TRBJ1-1, with D unresolved. Trimming removed 3 bases from V and 1 base from J, with 18 bases in between. The CDR3 has 17 amino acids. Germline CDR1 reads MDHEN; CDR2 reads SYDVKM. The CDR3 here is CASSFVRVEPRNTEAFF. The CDR3 DNA reads as TGTGCCAGCAGTTTTGTTAGAGTGGAACCGAGGAACACTGAAGCTTTCTTT.

The chain joins TRBV19 to TRBJ2-6; maybe TRBD1 (6 bases). CDR1 is LNHDA and CDR2 is SQIVND in the germline V gene (reference sequence). Trimming took 3 bases from V and 1 from J, leaving 7 bases between them. The CDR3 is made up of 15 amino acids. CDR3 in DNA: TGTGCCAGTAGTATCCAGGGGTCTGGGGCCAACGTCCTGACTTTC. Its protein product is CASSIQGSGANVLTF. Filled out from reference TRBV19 and TRBJ2-6, the complete variable domain reads DGGITQSPKYLFRKEGQNVTLSCEQNLNHDAMYWYRQDPGQGLRLIYYSQIVNDFQKGDIAEGYSVSREKKESFPLTVTSAQKNPTAFYLCASSIQGSGANVLTFGAGSRLTVL.

The gene calls are TRBV5-5 and TRBJ1-6; the D gene is possibly TRBD1 (5 bases). The CDR3 contains 14 residues. V was cut by 2 bases and J by 9 bases, with 12 bases left in between. Germline V gene sequence: CDR1 SGHKS, CDR2 YYEKEE (reference sequence). The CDR3 region is CASSFGQGGSPLHF. CDR3 nucleotides: TGTGCCAGCAGCTTTGGGCAGGGAGGTTCACCCCTCCACTTT.

V gene TRBV2 combines with J gene TRBJ1-3; the D is unclear. The V and J ends lost 5 bases and 0 bases respectively, with 14 bases between them. CDR3 length: 16 amino acids. The germline CDR1 and CDR2 sequences are SNHLY and FYNNEI. CDR3 sequence (DNA): TGTGCCAGCAGTAACATCCAAACACTCTCTGGAAACACCATATATTTT. Its protein product is CASSNIQTLSGNTIYF.

This clone was seen a single time. The chain is built from TRBV27 and TRBJ2-7; tentatively, D is TRBD2 (5 bases). V lost 11 bases, J lost 0 bases, and 17 bases lay in between. Germline V gene sequence: CDR1 MNHEY, CDR2 SMNVEV (reference sequence). The CDR3 is 14 residues long. In nucleotides, the CDR3 is TGTGCCGGTGACCGGGATACAGACTCCTACGAGCAGTACGTC. Translated: CAGDRDTDSYEQYV.